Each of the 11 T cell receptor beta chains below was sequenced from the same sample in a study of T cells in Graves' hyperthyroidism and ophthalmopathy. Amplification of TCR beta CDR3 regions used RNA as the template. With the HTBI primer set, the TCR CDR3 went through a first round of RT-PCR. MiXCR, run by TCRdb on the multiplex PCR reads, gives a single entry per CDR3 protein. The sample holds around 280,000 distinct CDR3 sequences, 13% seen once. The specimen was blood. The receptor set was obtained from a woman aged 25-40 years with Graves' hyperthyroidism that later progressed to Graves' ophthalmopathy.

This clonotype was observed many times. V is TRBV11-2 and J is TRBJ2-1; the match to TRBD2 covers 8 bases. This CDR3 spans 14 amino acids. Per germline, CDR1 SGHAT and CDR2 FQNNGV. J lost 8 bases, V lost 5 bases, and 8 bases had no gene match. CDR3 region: CASSLSGDGDEQFF. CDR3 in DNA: TGTGCCAGCAGCCTTAGCGGGGATGGGGATGAGCAGTTCTTC.

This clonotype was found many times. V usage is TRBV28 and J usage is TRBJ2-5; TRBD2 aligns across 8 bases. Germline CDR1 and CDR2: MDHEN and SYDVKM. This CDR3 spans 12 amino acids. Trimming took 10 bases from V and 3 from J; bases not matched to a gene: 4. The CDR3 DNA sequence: TGTGCCACCAGCGGGAGTAAAGAGACCCAGTACTTC. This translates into CATSGSKETQYF.

CDR3 DNA: TGCGCCAGCAGTCCCGTCCCGGGGCGGGAGCAAGAGACCCAGTACTTC. Residues: CASSPVPGREQETQYF. The chain combines TRBV4-1 with TRBJ2-5, with 7 positions matching TRBD2. The CDR3 length is 16 residues. Trimming at V came to 6 bases and at J to 2 bases, leaving 12 bases not matched to a gene. CDR1 is MGHRA, CDR2 YSYEKL, per germline.

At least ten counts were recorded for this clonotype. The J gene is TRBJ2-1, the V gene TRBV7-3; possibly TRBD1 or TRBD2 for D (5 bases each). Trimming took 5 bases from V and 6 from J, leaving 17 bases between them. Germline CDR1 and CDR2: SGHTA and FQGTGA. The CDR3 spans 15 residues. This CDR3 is CASSRGADPGNEQFF. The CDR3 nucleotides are TGTGCCAGCAGCCGAGGGGCGGACCCAGGCAATGAGCAGTTCTTC.

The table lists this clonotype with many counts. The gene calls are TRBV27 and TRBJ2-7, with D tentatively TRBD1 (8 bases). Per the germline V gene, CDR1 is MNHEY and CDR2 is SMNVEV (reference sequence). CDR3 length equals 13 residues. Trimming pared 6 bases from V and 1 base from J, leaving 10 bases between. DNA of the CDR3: TGTGCCAGCAGACAGGGGGGGTCCTACGAGCAGTACTTC. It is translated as CASRQGGSYEQYF.

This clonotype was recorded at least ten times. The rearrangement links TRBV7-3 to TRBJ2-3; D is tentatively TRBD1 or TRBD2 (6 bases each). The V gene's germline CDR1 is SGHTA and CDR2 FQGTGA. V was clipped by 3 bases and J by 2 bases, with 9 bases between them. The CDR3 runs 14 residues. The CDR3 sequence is CASSFRGATDTQYF. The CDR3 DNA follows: TGTGCCAGCAGCTTTAGGGGGGCCACAGATACGCAGTATTTT.

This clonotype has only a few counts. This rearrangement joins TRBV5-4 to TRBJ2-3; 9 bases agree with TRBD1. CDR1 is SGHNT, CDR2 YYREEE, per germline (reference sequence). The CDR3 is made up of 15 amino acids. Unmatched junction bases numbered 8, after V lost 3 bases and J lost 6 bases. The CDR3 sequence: CASSSGQGYADTQYF. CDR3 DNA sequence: TGTGCCAGCAGCTCTGGACAGGGGTACGCTGATACGCAGTATTTT.

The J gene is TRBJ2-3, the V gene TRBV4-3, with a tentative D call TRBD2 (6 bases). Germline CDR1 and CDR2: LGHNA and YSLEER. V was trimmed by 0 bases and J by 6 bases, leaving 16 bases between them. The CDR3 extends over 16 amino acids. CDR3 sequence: CASSQDRDSWPDTQYF. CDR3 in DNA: TGCGCCAGCAGCCAAGATAGGGACTCGTGGCCGGATACGCAGTATTTT.

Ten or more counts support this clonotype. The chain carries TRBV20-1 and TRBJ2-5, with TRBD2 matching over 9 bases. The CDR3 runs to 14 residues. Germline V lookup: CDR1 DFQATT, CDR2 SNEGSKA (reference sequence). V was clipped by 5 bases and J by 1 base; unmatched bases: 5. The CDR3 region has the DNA TGCAGTGCTCCCATAGCGGGGGTCCAAGAGACCCAGTACTTC. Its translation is CSAPIAGVQETQYF.

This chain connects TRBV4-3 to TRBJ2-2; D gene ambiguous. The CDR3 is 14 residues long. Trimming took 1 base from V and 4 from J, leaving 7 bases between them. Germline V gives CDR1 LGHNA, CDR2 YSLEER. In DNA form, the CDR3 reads TGCGCCAGCAGCCAAGGGATGGGCACCGGGGAGCTGTTTTTT. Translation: CASSQGMGTGELFF.

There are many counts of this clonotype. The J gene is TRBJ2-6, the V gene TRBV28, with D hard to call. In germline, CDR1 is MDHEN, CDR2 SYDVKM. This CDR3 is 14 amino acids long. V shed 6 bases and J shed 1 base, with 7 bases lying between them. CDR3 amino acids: CASSTVSGANVLTF. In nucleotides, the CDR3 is TGTGCCAGCAGCACGGTTTCTGGGGCCAACGTCCTGACTTTC.